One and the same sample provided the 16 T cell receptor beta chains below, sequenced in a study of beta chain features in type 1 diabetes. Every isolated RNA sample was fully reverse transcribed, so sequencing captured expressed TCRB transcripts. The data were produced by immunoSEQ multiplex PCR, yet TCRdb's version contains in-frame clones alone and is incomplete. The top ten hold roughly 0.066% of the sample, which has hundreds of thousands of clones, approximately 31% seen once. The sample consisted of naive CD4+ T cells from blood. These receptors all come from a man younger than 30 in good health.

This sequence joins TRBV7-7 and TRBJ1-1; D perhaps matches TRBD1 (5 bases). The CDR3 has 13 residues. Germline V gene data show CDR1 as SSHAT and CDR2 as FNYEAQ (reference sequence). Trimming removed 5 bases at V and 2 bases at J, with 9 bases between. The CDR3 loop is CASSLDRNTEAFF. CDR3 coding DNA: TGTGCCAGCAGCCTAGACAGAAACACTGAAGCTTTCTTT.

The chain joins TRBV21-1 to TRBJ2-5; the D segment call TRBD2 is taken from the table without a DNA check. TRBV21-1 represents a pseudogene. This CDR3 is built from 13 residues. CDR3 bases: TGTGCCAGCAGCGTACCGGAGGGGAAGACCCAGTACTTC. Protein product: CASSVPEGKTQYF.

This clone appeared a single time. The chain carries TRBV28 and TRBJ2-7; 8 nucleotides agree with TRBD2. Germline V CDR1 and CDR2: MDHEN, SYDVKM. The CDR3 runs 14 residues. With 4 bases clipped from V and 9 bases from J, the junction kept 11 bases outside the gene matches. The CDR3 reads CASSSSYGLAPQYF. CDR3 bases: TGTGCCAGCAGTTCCTCCTATGGACTAGCTCCGCAGTACTTC.

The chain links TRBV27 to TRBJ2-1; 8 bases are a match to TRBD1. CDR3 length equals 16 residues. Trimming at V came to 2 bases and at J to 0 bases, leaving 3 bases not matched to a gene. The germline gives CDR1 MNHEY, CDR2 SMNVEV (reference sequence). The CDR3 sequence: CASSLQGAGSYNEQFF. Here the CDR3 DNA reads TGTGCCAGCAGTTTACAGGGGGCTGGCTCCTACAATGAGCAGTTCTTC.

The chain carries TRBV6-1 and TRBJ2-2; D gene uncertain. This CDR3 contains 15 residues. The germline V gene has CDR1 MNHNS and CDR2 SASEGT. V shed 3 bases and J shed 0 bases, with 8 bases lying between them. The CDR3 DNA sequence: TGTGCCAGCAGTGATGGCAGATCGAACACCGGGGAGCTGTTTTTT. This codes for CASSDGRSNTGELFF.

The CDR3 bases are TGCGCCAGCAGCTTGGCCGAGGAGGGAGATACGCAGTATTTT. This codes for CASSLAEEGDTQYF. V is TRBV5-1 and J is TRBJ2-3, with TRBD2 as a possible D gene (6 bases). The CDR3 consists of 14 residues. CDR1 SGHRS and CDR2 YFSETQ come from the germline V gene. Deletions cut 0 bases from V and 5 bases from J, with 10 bases between.

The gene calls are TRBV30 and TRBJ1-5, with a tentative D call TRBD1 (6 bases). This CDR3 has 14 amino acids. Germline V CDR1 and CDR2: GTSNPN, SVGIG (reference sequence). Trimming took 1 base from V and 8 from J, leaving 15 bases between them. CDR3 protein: CAWSAPGAGEPQHF. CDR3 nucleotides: TGTGCCTGGAGTGCCCCGGGGGCTGGAGAGCCCCAGCATTTT.

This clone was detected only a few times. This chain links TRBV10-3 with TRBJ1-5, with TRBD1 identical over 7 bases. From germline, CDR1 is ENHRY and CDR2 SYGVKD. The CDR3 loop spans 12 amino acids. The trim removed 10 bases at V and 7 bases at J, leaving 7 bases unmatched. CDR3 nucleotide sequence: TGTGCCACTAGACAGGGCGACCAGCCCCAGCATTTT. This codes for CATRQGDQPQHF.

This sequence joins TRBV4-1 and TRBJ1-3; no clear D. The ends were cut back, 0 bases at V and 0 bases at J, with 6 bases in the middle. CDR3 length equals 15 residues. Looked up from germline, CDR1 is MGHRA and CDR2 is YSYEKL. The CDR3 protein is CASSQEGDSGNTIYF. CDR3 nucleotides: TGCGCCAGCAGCCAAGAGGGCGACTCTGGAAACACCATATATTTT.

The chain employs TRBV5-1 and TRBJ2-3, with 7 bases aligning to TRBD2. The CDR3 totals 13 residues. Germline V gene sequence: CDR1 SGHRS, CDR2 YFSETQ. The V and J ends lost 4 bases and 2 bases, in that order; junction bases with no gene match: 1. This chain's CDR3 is CASSAGDTDTQYF. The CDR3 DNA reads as TGCGCCAGCAGCGCGGGAGACACAGATACGCAGTATTTT.

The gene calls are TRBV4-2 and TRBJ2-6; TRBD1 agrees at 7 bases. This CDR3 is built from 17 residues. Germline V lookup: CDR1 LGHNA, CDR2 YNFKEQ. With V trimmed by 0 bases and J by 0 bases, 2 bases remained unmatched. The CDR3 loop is CASSQEGQPSGANVLTF. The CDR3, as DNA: TGTGCCAGCAGCCAAGAGGGACAGCCCTCTGGGGCCAACGTCCTGACTTTC.

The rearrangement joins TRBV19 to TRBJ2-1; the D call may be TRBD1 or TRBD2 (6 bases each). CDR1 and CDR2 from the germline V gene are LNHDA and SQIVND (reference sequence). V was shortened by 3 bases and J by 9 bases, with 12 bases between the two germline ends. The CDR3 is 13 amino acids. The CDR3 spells CASSMLPGAEQFF. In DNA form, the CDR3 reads TGTGCCAGTAGTATGCTCCCGGGGGCTGAGCAGTTCTTC.

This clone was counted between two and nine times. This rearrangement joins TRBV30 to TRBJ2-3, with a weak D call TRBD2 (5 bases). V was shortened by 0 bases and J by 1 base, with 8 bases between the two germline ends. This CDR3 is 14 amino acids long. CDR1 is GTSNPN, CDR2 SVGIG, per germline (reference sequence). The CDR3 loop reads CAWSVRRGTDTQYF. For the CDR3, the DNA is TGTGCCTGGAGTGTTAGGCGGGGCACAGATACGCAGTATTTT.

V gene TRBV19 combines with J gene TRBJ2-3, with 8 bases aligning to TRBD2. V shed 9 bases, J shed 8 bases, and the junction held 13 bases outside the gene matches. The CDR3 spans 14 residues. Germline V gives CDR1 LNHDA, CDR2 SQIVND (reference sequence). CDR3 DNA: TGTGCCAGCCACGTTAGCGGGGCACGGGGTACGCAGTATTTT. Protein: CASHVSGARGTQYF.

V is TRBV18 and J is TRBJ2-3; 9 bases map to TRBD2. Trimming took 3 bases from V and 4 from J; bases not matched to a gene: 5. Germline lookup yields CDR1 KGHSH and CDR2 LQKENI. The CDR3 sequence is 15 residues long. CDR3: CASSPPGLAPDTQYF. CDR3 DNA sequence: TGTGCCAGCTCACCTCCGGGACTAGCTCCAGATACGCAGTATTTT.

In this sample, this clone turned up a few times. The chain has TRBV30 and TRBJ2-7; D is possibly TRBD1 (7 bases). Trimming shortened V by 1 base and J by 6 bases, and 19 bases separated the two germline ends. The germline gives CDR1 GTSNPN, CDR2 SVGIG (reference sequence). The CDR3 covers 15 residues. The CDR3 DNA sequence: TGTGCCTGGAGTGGTGACAGGGCCCGGAGGGGCGAGCAGTACTTC. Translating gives CAWSGDRARRGEQYF.